This TCR beta chain was retrieved from a study of monozygotic twins with inflammatory bowel disease. General study findings and limits: Twins with IBD had fewer clonotypes in common with others than healthy twins, particularly during disease activity.

Germline values: CDR1 MNHNS, CDR2 SASEGT. The CDR3 loop spans 15 amino acids. Worth noting for this clonotype: Its target is unknown.

cDNA synthesis was performed in eight separate reactions for each sample. Molecular identifiers with 6-nucleotide sample barcodes were added during cDNA synthesis via template switching. Each CDR3 protein gets one entry in TCRdb, which reprocessed the 5' RACE reads and gives no DNA. The sample table sets out 350,000 to 550,000 distinct CDR3 sequences. The sample consisted of blood. This chain uses TRBV6-1 with TRBJ2-3; TCRdb calls TRBD1, which cannot be checked without DNA. The receptor's source is a human donor with ulcerative colitis or Crohn's disease, or a healthy co-twin of an affected twin (not recorded which). The CDR3 is CASSGVTAITDTQYF.